Here is one T cell receptor (beta chain) with its context. Reverse transcription of roughly 0.5 to 1 ug RNA was carried out with random hexamers. One entry per CDR3 protein, called by TCRdb with MiXCR from the immunoSEQ multiplex PCR reads. This table has over 65,000 distinct CDR3 sequences, 85% to 95% appearing once. From germline, CDR1 is MNHNS and CDR2 SASEGT. This CDR3 contains 14 residues. V shed 8 bases and J shed 2 bases, with 15 bases lying between them. This sample is part of a study of CD8 T cells in Susac syndrome. Sequencing of TCR beta covered CD8+ and CD4+ T cells obtained from blood. Susac syndrome patients met recently defined diagnostic criteria for definite or probable disease.

The chain uses TRBV6-1 and TRBJ2-5; either TRBD1 or TRBD2 may supply D (5 bases each). Source material: CD4+ T cells from PBMCs. This clonotype originated in a human donor with Susac syndrome. The CDR3 protein is CASWDGWFQETQYF. CDR3 nucleotide sequence: TGTGCCAGCTGGGACGGCTGGTTTCAAGAGACCCAGTACTTC.